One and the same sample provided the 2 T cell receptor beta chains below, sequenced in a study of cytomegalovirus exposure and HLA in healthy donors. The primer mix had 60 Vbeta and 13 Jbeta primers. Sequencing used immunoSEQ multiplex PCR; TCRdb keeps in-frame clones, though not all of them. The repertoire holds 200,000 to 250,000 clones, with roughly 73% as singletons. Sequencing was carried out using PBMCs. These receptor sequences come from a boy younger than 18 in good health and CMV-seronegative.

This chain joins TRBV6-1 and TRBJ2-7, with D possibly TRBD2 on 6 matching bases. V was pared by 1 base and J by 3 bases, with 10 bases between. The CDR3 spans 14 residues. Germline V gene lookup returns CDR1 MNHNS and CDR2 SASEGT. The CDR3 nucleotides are TGTGCCAGCAGTGAAGGGAGGCGGGGCTACGAGCAGTACTTC. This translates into CASSEGRRGYEQYF.

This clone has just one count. Written as DNA, the CDR3 is TGTGCCAGCTCACTCTCCGACAACTCCTACGAGCAGTACTTC. This encodes CASSLSDNSYEQYF. The chain employs TRBV18 and TRBJ2-7; D is ambiguous. There are 14 residues in the CDR3. Germline CDR1 KGHSH, CDR2 LQKENI. V was pared by 4 bases and J by 0 bases, with 10 bases between.